This TCR beta chain derives from a study of blood T cells in healthy people across ages. Study conclusions and caveats: Percentage of naive T cells showed a strong correlation with TCR beta diversity.

The length of the CDR3 is 15 residues. The germline gives CDR1 SEHNR, CDR2 FQNEAQ (reference sequence). V dropped 1 base and J dropped 2 bases, with 12 bases sitting between them. A J-beta primer mix and a sample-barcoded 5' primer were used in a second PCR of about 7 to 12 cycles. Tags on each cDNA molecule came from a template-switch adaptor with 12 random nucleotides. In TCRdb, the 5' RACE reads were re-called with MiXCR into one record per CDR3 protein. The repertoire holds roughly 830,000 distinct CDR3 sequences, with 60% to 80% as singletons. As for this clonotype: Its antigen is not identified.

V usage is TRBV7-9 and J usage is TRBJ2-7; either TRBD1 or TRBD2 may fit D (5 bases each). The source of this sequence is a young man in good health. The sequencing sample was made of blood. The CDR3 reads CASSLGGAETYEQYF. The DNA for the CDR3 is TGTGCCAGCAGCTTAGGAGGGGCTGAAACCTACGAGCAGTACTTC.